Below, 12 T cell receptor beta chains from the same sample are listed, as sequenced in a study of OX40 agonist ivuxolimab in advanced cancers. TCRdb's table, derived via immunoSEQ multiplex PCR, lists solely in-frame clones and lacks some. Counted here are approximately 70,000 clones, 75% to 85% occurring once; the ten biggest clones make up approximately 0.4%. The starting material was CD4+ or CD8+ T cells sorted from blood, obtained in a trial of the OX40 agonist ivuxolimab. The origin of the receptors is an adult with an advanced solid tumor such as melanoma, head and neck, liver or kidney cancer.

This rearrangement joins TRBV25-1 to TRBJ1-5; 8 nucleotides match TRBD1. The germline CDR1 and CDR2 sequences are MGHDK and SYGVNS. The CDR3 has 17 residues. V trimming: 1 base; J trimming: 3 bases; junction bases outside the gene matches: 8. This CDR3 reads CASSELLRTGPNQPQHF. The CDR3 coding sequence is TGTGCCAGCAGTGAATTATTACGGACAGGGCCCAATCAGCCCCAGCATTTT. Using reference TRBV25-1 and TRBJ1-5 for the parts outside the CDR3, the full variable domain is EADIYQTPRYLVIGTGKKITLECSQTMGHDKMYWYQQDPGMELHLIHYSYGVNSTEKGDLSSESTVSRIRTEHFPLTLESARPSHTSQYLCASSELLRTGPNQPQHFGDGTRLSIL.

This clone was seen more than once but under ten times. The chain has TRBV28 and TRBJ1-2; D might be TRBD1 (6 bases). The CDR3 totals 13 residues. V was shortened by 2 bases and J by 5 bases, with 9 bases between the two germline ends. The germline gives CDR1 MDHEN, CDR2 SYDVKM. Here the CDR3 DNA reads TGTGCCAGCAGTTTACCGACAGGTTATGGCTACACCTTC. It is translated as CASSLPTGYGYTF.

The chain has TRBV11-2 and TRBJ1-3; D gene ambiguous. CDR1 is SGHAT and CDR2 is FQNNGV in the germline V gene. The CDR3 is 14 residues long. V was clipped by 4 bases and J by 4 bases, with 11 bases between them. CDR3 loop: CASSSRAQGNTIYF. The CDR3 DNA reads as TGTGCCAGCAGCTCCCGAGCGCAGGGAAACACCATATATTTT.

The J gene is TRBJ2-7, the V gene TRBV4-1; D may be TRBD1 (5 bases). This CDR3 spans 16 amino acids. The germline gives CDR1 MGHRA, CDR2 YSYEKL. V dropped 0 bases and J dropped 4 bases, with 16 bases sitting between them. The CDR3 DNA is TGCGCCAGCAGCCAAGACTCAGGGCGATGGAGTTACGAGCAGTACGTC. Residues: CASSQDSGRWSYEQYV.

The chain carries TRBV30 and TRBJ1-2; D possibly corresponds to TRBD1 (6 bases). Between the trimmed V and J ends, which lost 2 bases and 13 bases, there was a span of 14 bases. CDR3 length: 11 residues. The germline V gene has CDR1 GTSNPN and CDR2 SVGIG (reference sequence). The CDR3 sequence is CAWSRGTSCTF. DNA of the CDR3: TGTGCCTGGAGTAGAGGGACAAGTTGCACCTTC.

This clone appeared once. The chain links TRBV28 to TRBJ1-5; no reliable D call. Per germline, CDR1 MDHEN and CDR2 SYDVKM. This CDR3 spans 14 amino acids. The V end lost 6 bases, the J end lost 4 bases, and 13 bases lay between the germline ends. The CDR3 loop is CASRPGPKNQPQHF. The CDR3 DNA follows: TGTGCCAGCAGACCGGGTCCAAAAAATCAGCCCCAGCATTTT.

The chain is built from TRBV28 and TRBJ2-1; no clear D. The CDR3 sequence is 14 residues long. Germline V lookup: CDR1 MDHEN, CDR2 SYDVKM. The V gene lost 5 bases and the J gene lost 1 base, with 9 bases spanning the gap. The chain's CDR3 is CASSRGTSYNEQFF. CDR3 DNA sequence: TGTGCCAGCAGTCGAGGAACTTCCTACAATGAGCAGTTCTTC.

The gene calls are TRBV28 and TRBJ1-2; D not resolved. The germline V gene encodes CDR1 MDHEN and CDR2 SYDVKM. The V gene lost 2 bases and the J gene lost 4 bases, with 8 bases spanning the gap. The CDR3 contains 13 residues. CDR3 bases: TGTGCCAGCAGTTTAGGCAGTACCTATGGCTACACCTTC. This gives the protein CASSLGSTYGYTF.

CDR3 sequence: CASSLAAGSSYNEQFF. The CDR3 DNA reads as TGCGCCAGCAGCTTGGCCGCAGGGAGCTCCTACAATGAGCAGTTCTTC. The gene calls are TRBV5-1 and TRBJ2-1; D possibly matches TRBD1 or TRBD2 (5 bases each). Deletions cut 0 bases from V and 0 bases from J, with 10 bases between. Germline V gene lookup returns CDR1 SGHRS and CDR2 YFSETQ. The CDR3 has 16 amino acids.

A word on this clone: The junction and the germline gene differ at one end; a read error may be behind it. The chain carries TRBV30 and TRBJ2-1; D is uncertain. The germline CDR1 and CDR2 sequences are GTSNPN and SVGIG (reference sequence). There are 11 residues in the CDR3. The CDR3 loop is CAWSVGDEQLF. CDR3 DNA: TGTGCCTGGAGTGTTGGCGATGAGCAGCTCTTC.

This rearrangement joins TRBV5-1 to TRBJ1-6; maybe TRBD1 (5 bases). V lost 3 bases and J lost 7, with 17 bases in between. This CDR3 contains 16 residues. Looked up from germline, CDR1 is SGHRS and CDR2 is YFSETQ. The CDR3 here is CASSYRSGGDNSPLHF. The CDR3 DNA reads TGCGCCAGCAGCTATCGGAGTGGAGGGGACAATTCACCCCTCCACTTT.

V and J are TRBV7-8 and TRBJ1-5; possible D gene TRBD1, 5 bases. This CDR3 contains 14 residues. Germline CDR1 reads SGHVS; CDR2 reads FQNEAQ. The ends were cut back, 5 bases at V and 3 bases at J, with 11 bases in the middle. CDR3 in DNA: TGTGCCAGCAGCATTGGGACTGCCAATCAGCCCCAGCATTTT. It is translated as CASSIGTANQPQHF.